This T cell receptor (beta chain) was recovered during a study of OX40 agonist ivuxolimab in advanced cancers. Concerning this clone itself: Its target is not known.

The table came from immunoSEQ multiplex PCR; TCRdb's copy has only in-frame clones and leaves some out. Of some 100,000 clones listed, around 84% are singletons. Study-wide points: More expanded clones were found, on average, in CD8+ than in CD4+ T cells. At 0.1 to 3.0 mg/kg, clonal expansion of CD4+ and CD8+ blood T cells had occurred by week 6.

Trimming cost V 3 bases and J 2 bases, with 11 bases left between them. This CDR3 is 15 amino acids long. The germline gives CDR1 LNHDA, CDR2 SQIVND (reference sequence). This specimen consisted of CD4+ or CD8+ T cells sorted from blood, obtained in a trial of the OX40 agonist ivuxolimab. The TCR originated in an adult with an advanced solid tumor such as melanoma, head and neck, liver or kidney cancer. This chain uses TRBV19 with TRBJ1-5; tentative D call: TRBD1 (6 bases). The CDR3 loop is CASSIIAGGNQPQHF. Here the CDR3 DNA reads TGTGCCAGTAGTATCATTGCAGGGGGCAATCAGCCCCAGCATTTT.